The rows below give T cell receptor beta chains drawn from one sample of a study of CD8 T cells in ankylosing spondylitis. Via MiXCR, TCRdb re-called the 5' RACE reads, giving one row per CDR3 protein. The sample yields about 540,000 distinct CDR3 sequences, about an eighth seen once. Sequencing was done on a sample of blood, either unsorted or a sorted T cell fraction (not recorded which). These receptors originate from a male donor with ankylosing spondylitis. Each CDR3 is given with its conserved first and last residue. A D gene is named only where the DNA matches it firmly. Rows may omit the clone size; those that give it use once, few, many or a size class.

>TRBV11-2|TRBJ2-1|NA|15|NA
CASSFGVRSYNEQFF
TGTGCCAGCAGCTTCGGAGTCCGATCCTACAATGAGCAGTTCTTC
>TRBV3-1|TRBJ1-1|NA|17|NA
CASSLGGVLRQNTEAFF
TGTGCCAGCAGCCTTGGTGGAGTCCTCAGGCAAAACACTGAAGCTTTCTTT
>TRBV4-2|TRBJ1-2|NA|15|TRBD1
CASSQTTGNVGGYTF
TGTGCCAGCAGCCAAACGACAGGGAACGTGGGTGGCTACACCTTC
>TRBV6-5|TRBJ2-5|many|17|NA
CASSYNGQGWGQETQYF
TGTGCCAGCAGTTACAACGGGCAGGGGTGGGGGCAAGAGACCCAGTACTTC
>TRBV5-1|TRBJ2-3|few|14|NA
CASSSFDSTDTQYF
TGCGCCAGCAGCTCGTTCGACAGCACAGATACGCAGTATTTT
>TRBV20-1|TRBJ2-1|NA|13|TRBD2
CSATRTSGNEQFF
TGCAGTGCTACTAGGACTAGCGGGAATGAGCAGTTCTTC
>TRBV24-1|TRBJ2-1|few|17|TRBD2
CATSDLSPLAGGGEQFF
TGTGCCACCAGTGATTTGTCCCCTCTAGCGGGAGGAGGTGAGCAGTTCTTC
>TRBV5-1|TRBJ2-1|NA|19|TRBD2
CASSTRQGGSGRAANEQFF
TGCGCCAGCAGCACCCGACAGGGGGGTAGCGGGAGGGCCGCAAATGAGCAGTTCTTC
>TRBV6-5|TRBJ2-4|NA|19|TRBD2
CASSYRGGPAIGAKNIQYF
TGTGCCAGCAGTTACCGCGGGGGACCGGCGATCGGGGCGAAAAACATTCAGTACTTC
>TRBV20-1|TRBJ2-5|many|16|TRBD2
CSARWALAGDLETQYF
TGCAGTGCTAGATGGGCGCTAGCGGGAGATTTGGAGACCCAGTACTTC
>TRBV20-1|TRBJ2-5|NA|16|TRBD1
CSARQGFNLVRETQYF
TGCAGTGCTCGACAGGGTTTCAACTTGGTACGAGAGACCCAGTACTTC
>TRBV7-8|TRBJ1-5|NA|15|TRBD1
CASSPWTGKGQPQHF
TGTGCCAGCAGCCCATGGACAGGGAAGGGTCAGCCCCAGCATTTT
>TRBV6-1|TRBJ2-3|NA|12|NA
CASSATRGTQYF
TGTGCCAGCAGTGCCACCCGGGGCACGCAGTATTTT
>TRBV14|TRBJ1-1|few|15|TRBD1
CASSRRQGKNTEAFF
TGTGCCAGCAGTCGAAGACAGGGAAAGAACACTGAAGCTTTCTTT
>TRBV5-1|TRBJ2-5|many|15|TRBD1
CASSTDRGLQETQYF
TGCGCCAGCAGCACCGACAGGGGCCTTCAAGAGACCCAGTACTTC
>TRBV7-9|TRBJ2-7|NA|13|TRBD2
CASGSGRGYEQYF
TGTGCCAGCGGTAGCGGGAGGGGCTACGAGCAGTACTTC
>TRBV2|TRBJ2-7|few|14|TRBD1
CASRGSGGTYEQYF
TGTGCCAGCAGGGGGTCAGGGGGCACCTACGAGCAGTACTTC
>TRBV20-1|TRBJ1-1|NA|13|NA
CSARPTMNTEAFF
TGCAGTGCTAGACCGACAATGAACACTGAAGCTTTCTTT
>TRBV10-3|TRBJ1-5|NA|14|NA
CAISGDLGGQPQHF
TGTGCCATCAGTGGGGACCTGGGAGGTCAGCCCCAGCATTTT
>TRBV5-1|TRBJ2-3|many|15|NA
CASSLEGFRTDTQYF
TGCGCCAGCAGCTTGGAGGGGTTTCGCACAGATACGCAGTATTTT
>TRBV20-1|TRBJ2-1|NA|13|TRBD1
CSARAGQLNEQFF
TGCAGTGCTAGAGCGGGACAGCTAAATGAGCAGTTCTTC
>TRBV20-1|TRBJ1-6|NA|13|TRBD1
CSAQTGGDSPLHF
TGCAGTGCACAGACAGGGGGGGATTCACCCCTCCACTTT
>TRBV6-2/TRBV6-3|TRBJ2-7|NA|15|NA
CASSPPQVLSYEQYF
TGTGCCAGCAGTCCACCGCAAGTCCTCTCCTACGAGCAGTACTTC
>TRBV20-1|TRBJ2-1|few|17|NA
CSARAGKGESSYNEQFF
TGCAGTGCTAGAGCAGGCAAGGGGGAGAGCTCCTACAATGAGCAGTTCTTC
>TRBV3-1|TRBJ2-3|many|14|NA
CASEERIDTDTQYF
TGTGCCAGTGAGGAGCGAATCGACACAGATACGCAGTATTTT
>TRBV7-6|TRBJ2-5|NA|14|NA
CASSLMQGQETQYF
TGTGCCAGCAGCTTAATGCAGGGCCAAGAGACCCAGTACTTC
>TRBV10-2|TRBJ1-1|few|14|TRBD1
CASSGHTGGTEAFF
TGCGCCAGCAGTGGGCATACAGGGGGCACTGAAGCTTTCTTT
>TRBV7-2|TRBJ2-3|many|14|TRBD1
CASSLKGAGNTQYF
TGTGCCAGCAGCTTAAAGGGGGCAGGGAATACGCAGTATTTT
>TRBV20-1|TRBJ1-1|NA|13|NA
CSARGRPVTEAFF
TGCAGTGCTAGAGGACGTCCCGTAACTGAAGCTTTCTTT
>TRBV12-3/TRBV12-4|TRBJ1-3|many|15|TRBD1
CASSRQGISGNTIYF
TGTGCCAGCAGTAGACAGGGAATCTCTGGAAACACCATATATTTT
>TRBV29-1|TRBJ2-5|NA|13|TRBD2
CSGGTSGQETQYF
TGCAGCGGCGGGACTAGCGGGCAAGAGACCCAGTACTTC
>TRBV24-1|TRBJ2-7|few|15|TRBD1
CATSDAGTGTYEQYF
TGTGCCACCAGTGACGCCGGGACAGGGACCTACGAGCAGTACTTC
>TRBV20-1|TRBJ2-5|NA|19|TRBD2
CSARPTGLAGGRWQETQYF
TGCAGTGCTAGGCCGACGGGACTAGCGGGAGGTCGTTGGCAAGAGACCCAGTACTTC
>TRBV30|TRBJ1-5|few|13|TRBD1
CAWRDRVNQPQHF
TGTGCCTGGAGGGACAGGGTCAATCAGCCCCAGCATTTT
>TRBV13|TRBJ1-2|few|13|NA
CASSLERNRGYTF
TGTGCCAGCAGCTTAGAGAGGAATAGGGGCTACACCTTC
>TRBV30|TRBJ1-5|NA|13|NA
CAWSQYSNQPQHF
TGTGCCTGGAGTCAATATAGCAATCAGCCCCAGCATTTT
>TRBV24-1|TRBJ2-5|NA|12|NA
CATSDVGQPQYF
TGTGCCACCAGTGATGTCGGACAGCCCCAGTACTTC
>TRBV6-1|TRBJ1-1|NA|13|NA
CASSEQKNTEAFF
TGTGCCAGCAGTGAACAGAAGAACACTGAAGCTTTCTTT
>TRBV10-3|TRBJ1-3|many|15|NA
CAISESGGTGNTIYF
TGTGCCATCAGTGAGTCGGGAGGGACTGGAAACACCATATATTTT
>TRBV5-5|TRBJ1-2|NA|16|TRBD1
CASSLRTGNSYGGYTF
TGTGCCAGCAGCCTGAGGACAGGGAACTCCTATGGTGGCTACACCTTC